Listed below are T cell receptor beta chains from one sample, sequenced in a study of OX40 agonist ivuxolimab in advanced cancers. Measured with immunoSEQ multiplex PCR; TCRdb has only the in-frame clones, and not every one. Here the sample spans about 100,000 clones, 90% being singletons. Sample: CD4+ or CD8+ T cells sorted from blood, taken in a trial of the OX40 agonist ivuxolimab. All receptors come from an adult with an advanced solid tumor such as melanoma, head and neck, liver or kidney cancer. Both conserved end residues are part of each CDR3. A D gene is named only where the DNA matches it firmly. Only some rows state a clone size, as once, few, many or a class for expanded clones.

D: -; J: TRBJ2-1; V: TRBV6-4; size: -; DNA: TGTGCCAGCATAGGCTGGTGGGAGCAGTTCTTC; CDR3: CASIGWWEQFF
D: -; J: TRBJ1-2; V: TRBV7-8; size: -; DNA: TGTGCCAGCAGCCACGGGAGCTATGGCTACACCTTC; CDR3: CASSHGSYGYTF
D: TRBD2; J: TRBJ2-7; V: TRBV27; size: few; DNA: TGTGCCAGCAGTCCGGGACTAGCGGGAGCAGGGTCCTACGAGCAGTACTTC; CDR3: CASSPGLAGAGSYEQYF
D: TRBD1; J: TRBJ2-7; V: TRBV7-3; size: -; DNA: TGTGCCAGCAGCTTAGGACAGGGGTCTGACGAGCAGTACTTC; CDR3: CASSLGQGSDEQYF
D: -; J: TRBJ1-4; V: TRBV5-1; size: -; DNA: TGCGCCAGCAGCTTCGGCGGGTCTAATGAAAAACTGTTTTTT; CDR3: CASSFGGSNEKLFF
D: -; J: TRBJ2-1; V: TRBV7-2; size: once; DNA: TGTGCCAGCAGCACTACTAGCTCCTACAATGAGCAGTTCTTC; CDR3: CASSTTSSYNEQFF
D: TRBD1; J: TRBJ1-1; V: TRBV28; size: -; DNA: TGTGCCAGCAGCTCCGGGACAGGGGGCTTACCGGAAGCTTTCTTT; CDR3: CASSSGTGGLPEAFF
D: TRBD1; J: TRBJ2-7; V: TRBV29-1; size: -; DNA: TGCAGCGTTGAAGAAACAGGGGCAACCTACGAGCAGTACTTC; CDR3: CSVEETGATYEQYF
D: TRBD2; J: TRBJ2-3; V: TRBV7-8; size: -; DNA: TGTGCCAGCAGCTTAGGGTCGGGAGGGGAAGATACGCAGTATTTT; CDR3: CASSLGSGGEDTQYF
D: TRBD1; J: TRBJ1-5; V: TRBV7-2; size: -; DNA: TGTGCCAGCAGCTTAGGAGGGGGCACAGGGAGTCAGCCCCAGCATTTT; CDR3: CASSLGGGTGSQPQHF
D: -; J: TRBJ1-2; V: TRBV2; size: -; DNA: TGTGCCAGCAGGGTAGGACAGCAAGCTAACTATGGCTACACCTTC; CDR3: CASRVGQQANYGYTF
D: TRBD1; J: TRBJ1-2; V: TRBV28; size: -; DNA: TGTGCCAGCAGTATTCCTCTCTCGACAGGGATTAGTGGCTACACCTTC; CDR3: CASSIPLSTGISGYTF
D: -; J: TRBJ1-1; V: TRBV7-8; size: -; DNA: TGTGCCAGCAGCTTAGCGTCTGACACTGAAGCTTTCTTT; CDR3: CASSLASDTEAFF
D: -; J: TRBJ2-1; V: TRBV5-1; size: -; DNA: TGCGCCAGCAGCTTGAGTAGCCTCTACAATGAGCAGTTCTTC; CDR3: CASSLSSLYNEQFF
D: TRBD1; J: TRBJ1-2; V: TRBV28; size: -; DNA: TGTGCCAGCAGCCTTGGACAGGGCGGCGGCTACACCTTC; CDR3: CASSLGQGGGYTF
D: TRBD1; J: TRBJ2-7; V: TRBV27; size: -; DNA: TGTGCCAGCCACAGGGGGCCCGGCTACGAGCAGTACTTC; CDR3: CASHRGPGYEQYF
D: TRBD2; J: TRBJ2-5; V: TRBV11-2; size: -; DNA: TGTGCCAGCAGCTTAGGGGTAGCGGGAGTGAGAGAGACCCAGTACTTC; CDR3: CASSLGVAGVRETQYF
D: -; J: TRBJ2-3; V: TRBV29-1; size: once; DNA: TGCAGCGTTGAAGATCTTGCGGGACCAAATACGCAGTATTTT; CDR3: CSVEDLAGPNTQYF
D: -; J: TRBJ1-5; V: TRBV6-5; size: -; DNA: TGTGCCAGCAGAAAGCGGGTTGATAGCAATCAGCCCCAGCATTTT; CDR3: CASRKRVDSNQPQHF
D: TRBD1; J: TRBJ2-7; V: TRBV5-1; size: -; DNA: TGCGCCAGCAGCCCGGGACAGTGGGCCGGCGAGCAGTACTTC; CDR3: CASSPGQWAGEQYF
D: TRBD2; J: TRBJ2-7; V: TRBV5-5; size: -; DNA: TGTGCCAGCAGCTTGACTTCGGGCGGGAGTTTTTCCTACGAGCAGTACTTC; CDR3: CASSLTSGGSFSYEQYF
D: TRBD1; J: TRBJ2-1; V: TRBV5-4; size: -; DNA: TGTGCCAGCAGCCCAGCAGGGACAGGCTCCTACAATGAGCAGTTCTTC; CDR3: CASSPAGTGSYNEQFF
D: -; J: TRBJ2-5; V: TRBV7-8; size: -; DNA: TGTGCCAGCAGCTTAGGGCCGAGACAAGAGACCCAGTACTTC; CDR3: CASSLGPRQETQYF
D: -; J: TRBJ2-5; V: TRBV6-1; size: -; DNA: TGTGCCAGCAGTGGATGGGGGCACAGGGAGACCCAGTACTTC; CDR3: CASSGWGHRETQYF
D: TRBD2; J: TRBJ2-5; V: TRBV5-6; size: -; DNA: TGTGCCAGCTGGACTAGCGGGAGGGCCTTTAAGTTGGAGACCCAGTACTTC; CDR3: CASWTSGRAFKLETQYF
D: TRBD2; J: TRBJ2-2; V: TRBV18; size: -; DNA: TGTGCCAGCTCACCACCAGGACTAGCGGGAGGCACCGGGGAGCTGTTTTTT; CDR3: CASSPPGLAGGTGELFF
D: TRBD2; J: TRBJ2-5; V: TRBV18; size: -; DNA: TGTGCCAGCTCCCGCGTCCCCACCGCGGGAGCGGGAGAGACCCAGTACTTC; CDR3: CASSRVPTAGAGETQYF
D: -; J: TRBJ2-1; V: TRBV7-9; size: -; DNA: TGTGCCAGCAGCTTGGGACTGGGGATTCCTGAGCAGTTCTTC; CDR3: CASSLGLGIPEQFF
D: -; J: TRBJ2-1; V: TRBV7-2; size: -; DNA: TGTGCCAGCAGCCTGTACGCCCCCAATGAGCAGTTCTTC; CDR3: CASSLYAPNEQFF
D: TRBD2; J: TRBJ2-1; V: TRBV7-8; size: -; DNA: TGTGCCAGCAGCCGCGGGGGGGCCTACAATGAGCAGTTCTTC; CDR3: CASSRGGAYNEQFF
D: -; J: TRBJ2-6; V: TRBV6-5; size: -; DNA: TGTGCCAGCAGTTCCTGGGACTCTGGGGCCAACGTCCTGACTTTC; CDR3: CASSSWDSGANVLTF
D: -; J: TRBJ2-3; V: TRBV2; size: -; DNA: TGTGCCAGCAGTGAATCCGGGGGACGGAACACGCAGTATTTT; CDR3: CASSESGGRNTQYF
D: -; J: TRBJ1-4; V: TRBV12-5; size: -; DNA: TGTGCTAGTGGTTTACTCCCGGAGGCGTCTCTGAGTGAAAAACTGTTTTTT; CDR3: CASGLLPEASLSEKLFF
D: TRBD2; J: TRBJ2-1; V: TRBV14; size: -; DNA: TGTGCCAGCAGCCAAGTGGGACTAGTGAGCTCCTACAATGAGCAGTTCTTC; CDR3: CASSQVGLVSSYNEQFF
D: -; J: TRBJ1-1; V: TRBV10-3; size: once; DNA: TGTGCCATCAGTCCGCCAGGTGGAGGGAACACTGAAGCTTTCTTT; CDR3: CAISPPGGGNTEAFF
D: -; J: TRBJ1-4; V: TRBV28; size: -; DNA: TGTGCCAGCAGTACCTACCTAGGGGTGGGTACTAATGAAAAACTGTTTTTT; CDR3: CASSTYLGVGTNEKLFF
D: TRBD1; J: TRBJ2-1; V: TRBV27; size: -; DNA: TGTGCCAGCAGTTTAAGGGGGACAGGGGGCCACAATGAGCAGTTCTTC; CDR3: CASSLRGTGGHNEQFF
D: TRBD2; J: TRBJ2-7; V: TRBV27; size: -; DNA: TGTGCCAGCAGTAAAGTATCTAGCGGGAGGGAGAGCTCCTACGAGCAGTACTTC; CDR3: CASSKVSSGRESSYEQYF
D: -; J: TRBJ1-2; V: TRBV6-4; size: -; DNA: TGTGCCAGCAGGAAAGACGCAGCAAATGGCTACACCTTC; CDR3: CASRKDAANGYTF
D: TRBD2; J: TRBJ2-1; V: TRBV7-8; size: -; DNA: TGTGCCAGCAGCTTAGCACTAGCGGGAGCTGAGCAGTTCTTC; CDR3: CASSLALAGAEQFF
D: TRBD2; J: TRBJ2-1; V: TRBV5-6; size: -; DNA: TGTGCCAGCAGCCTTAAATGGACTAGCGGGATCAATGAGCAGTTCTTC; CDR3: CASSLKWTSGINEQFF
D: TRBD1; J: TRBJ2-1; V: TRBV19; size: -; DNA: TGTGCCAGTAATGACAGGGATGCCTACAATGAGCAGTTCTTC; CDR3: CASNDRDAYNEQFF
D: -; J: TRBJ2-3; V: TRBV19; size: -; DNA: TGTGCCAGTAGTATAGCGGCACCCCAACTCGAGGCAGATACGCAGTATTTT; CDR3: CASSIAAPQLEADTQYF